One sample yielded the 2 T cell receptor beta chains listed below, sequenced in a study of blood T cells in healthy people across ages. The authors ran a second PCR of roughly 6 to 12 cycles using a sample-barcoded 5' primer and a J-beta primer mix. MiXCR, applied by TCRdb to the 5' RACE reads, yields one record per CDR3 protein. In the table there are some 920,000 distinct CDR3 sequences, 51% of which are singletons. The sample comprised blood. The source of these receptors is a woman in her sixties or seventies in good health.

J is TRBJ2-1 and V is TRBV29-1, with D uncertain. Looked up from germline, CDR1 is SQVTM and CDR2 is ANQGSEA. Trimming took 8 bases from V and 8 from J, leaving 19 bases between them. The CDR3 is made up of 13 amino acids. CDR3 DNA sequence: TGCAGCACCGAGGTCAATCGGTACGATGAGCAGTTCTTC. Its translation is CSTEVNRYDEQFF.

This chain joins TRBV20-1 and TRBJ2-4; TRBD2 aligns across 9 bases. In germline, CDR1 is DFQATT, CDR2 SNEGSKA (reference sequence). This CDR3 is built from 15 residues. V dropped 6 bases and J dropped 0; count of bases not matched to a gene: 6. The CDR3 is CSAQPSGVAKNIQYF. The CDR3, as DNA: TGCAGTGCCCAACCTAGCGGGGTAGCCAAAAACATTCAGTACTTC.